Each of the 15 T cell receptor beta chains below was sequenced from the same sample in a study of identifying expanded T cells in peripheral blood. Profiled with immunoSEQ multiplex PCR; TCRdb holds only in-frame clones, not every one. The sample gives tens of thousands of clones, over 75% of which show up once; roughly 4.5% is in the top ten. The specimen was blood. The receptors were sampled from a person between 18 and 75 years old in good health.

This sequence joins TRBV7-7 and TRBJ2-5; 8 bases fit TRBD1. The CDR3 loop spans 13 amino acids. In germline, CDR1 is SSHAT, CDR2 FNYEAQ (reference sequence). J lost 5 bases, V lost 5 bases, and 4 bases had no gene match. CDR3 amino acids: CASSPDRVETQYF. CDR3 DNA sequence: TGTGCCAGCAGCCCGGACAGGGTGGAGACCCAGTACTTC.

The CDR3 sequence: CASRKDGYGYTF. The CDR3 DNA follows: TGTGCCAGCAGGAAGGACGGCTATGGCTACACCTTC. The gene calls are TRBV6-5 and TRBJ1-2; D is uncertain. V was trimmed by 6 bases and J by 4 bases, leaving 9 bases between them. CDR1 and CDR2 (germline): MNHEY, SVGAGI. The CDR3 loop spans 12 amino acids.

V is TRBV6-4 and J is TRBJ2-3; 8 nucleotides match TRBD1. The CDR3 has 15 amino acids. V dropped 3 bases and J dropped 1; count of bases not matched to a gene: 3. Per germline, CDR1 MRHNA and CDR2 SNTAGT. CDR3 nucleotides: TGTGCCAGCAGTGAGGAGACAGGGGGCACAGATACGCAGTATTTT. Protein sequence: CASSEETGGTDTQYF.

The chain carries TRBV19 and TRBJ2-7, with TRBD2 matching over 7 bases. The CDR3 length is 15 residues. Germline V gives CDR1 LNHDA, CDR2 SQIVND (reference sequence). Germline trimming cut 4 bases from V and 1 base from J; bases unmatched to any gene: 7. CDR3 sequence reads: CASSKSGEGSYEQYF. The CDR3 DNA follows: TGTGCCAGTAGTAAGAGCGGGGAGGGTTCCTACGAGCAGTACTTC. The full variable domain, with the rest looked up from reference TRBV19 and TRBJ2-7, is DGGITQSPKYLFRKEGQNVTLSCEQNLNHDAMYWYRQDPGQGLRLIYYSQIVNDFQKGDIAEGYSVSREKKESFPLTVTSAQKNPTAFYLCASSKSGEGSYEQYFGPGTRLTVT.

The chain couples TRBV11-3 to TRBJ2-5, with D uncertain. With 5 bases removed from V and 5 bases from J, the gap between germline ends came to 9 bases. The CDR3 runs 12 residues. Germline CDR1 and CDR2: SGHNT and YENEEA. In nucleotides, the CDR3 is TGTGCCAGCAGCAAGGATGCGGAGACCCAGTACTTC. Its protein is CASSKDAETQYF.

The chain combines TRBV6-5 with TRBJ2-4, with D perhaps matching TRBD2 (5 bases). The CDR3 is 14 residues long. V lost 10 bases and J 0 bases, leaving 13 bases between the germline ends. Germline V lookup: CDR1 MNHEY, CDR2 SVGAGI. CDR3: CATSSGLAKNIQYF. The CDR3, as DNA: TGTGCCACGTCCTCGGGGTTAGCCAAAAACATTCAGTACTTC.

This sequence joins TRBV19 and TRBJ1-6; D call uncertain. Germline V lookup: CDR1 LNHDA, CDR2 SQIVND (reference sequence). The V gene lost 5 bases and the J gene lost 1 base, with 24 bases spanning the gap. The CDR3 is 20 amino acids. Here the CDR3 DNA reads TGTGCCAGTAGTCCCGCACTTCAGGCTACGCGGATATCCTATAATTCACCCCTCCACTTT. It codes for CASSPALQATRISYNSPLHF.

V and J are TRBV4-3 and TRBJ2-1, with D possibly matching TRBD1 (5 bases). The CDR3 extends over 17 amino acids. With 1 base removed from V and 3 bases from J, the gap between germline ends came to 16 bases. The V gene's germline CDR1 is LGHNA and CDR2 YSLEER. The CDR3: CASSQGRGRRDYNEQFF. CDR3 bases: TGCGCCAGCAGCCAAGGAAGGGGCCGACGCGACTACAATGAGCAGTTCTTC.

The chain links TRBV27 to TRBJ2-2; D is undetermined. CDR3 length: 16 residues. Trimming took off 3 bases at V and 2 bases at J, with 13 bases between the two ends. The germline gives CDR1 MNHEY, CDR2 SMNVEV (reference sequence). CDR3 sequence: CASSFKALINTGELFF. CDR3 sequence (DNA): TGTGCCAGCAGTTTCAAAGCCCTTATCAACACCGGGGAGCTGTTTTTT.

V usage is TRBV5-4 and J usage is TRBJ2-3, with D maybe TRBD1 (6 bases). This CDR3 has 16 residues. Trimming removed 0 bases from V and 2 bases from J, with 13 bases in between. The germline V gene has CDR1 SGHNT and CDR2 YYREEE (reference sequence). The CDR3 is CASSLVTGQITDTQYF. In DNA form, the CDR3 reads TGTGCCAGCAGCTTGGTCACAGGGCAAATCACAGATACGCAGTATTTT.

The genes are TRBV28 and TRBJ1-5, with D possibly matching TRBD1 (6 bases). Germline V CDR1 and CDR2: MDHEN, SYDVKM. V was trimmed by 6 bases and J by 1 base, leaving 16 bases between them. CDR3 length equals 16 residues. The CDR3 coding sequence is TGTGCCAGCAGGGAAACAGGGACGGAAAGCAATCAGCCCCAGCATTTT. This sequence encodes CASRETGTESNQPQHF. The variable domain in full, completed from reference TRBV28 and TRBJ1-5, reads DVKVTQSSRYLVKRTGEKVFLECVQDMDHENMFWYRQDPGLGLRLIYFSYDVKMKEKGDIPEGYSVSREKKERFSLILESASTNQTSMYLCASRETGTESNQPQHFGDGTRLSIL.

Comment on this clone: This specimen includes other DNA sequences encoding the same CDR3. The J gene is TRBJ1-1, the V gene TRBV7-6, with D maybe TRBD1 (6 bases). CDR1 and CDR2 from the germline V gene are SGHVS and FNYEAQ. V lost 2 bases to trimming and J lost 6 bases, with 10 bases between them. The CDR3 runs to 13 residues. CDR3 nucleotides: TGTGCCAGCAGCTTAAATCCAGGGGCTGAAGCTTTCTTT. Translated, it gives CASSLNPGAEAFF.

V and J are TRBV9 and TRBJ2-7, with 7 bases identical to TRBD1. In germline, CDR1 is SGDLS, CDR2 YYNGEE. V dropped 4 bases and J dropped 1; count of bases not matched to a gene: 5. This CDR3 spans 14 amino acids. CDR3 sequence reads: CASSPWTGSYEQYF. In DNA, the CDR3 is TGTGCCAGCAGCCCCTGGACAGGATCCTACGAGCAGTACTTC.

This clone was observed once. CDR3 sequence (DNA): TGCGCCAGCAGCTCTATGAGGGGGGAAGATACGCAGTATTTT. Encoded protein: CASSSMRGEDTQYF. The chain carries TRBV5-1 and TRBJ2-3; D may correspond to TRBD1 or TRBD2 (6 bases each). This CDR3 spans 14 amino acids. Germline V gene lookup returns CDR1 SGHRS and CDR2 YFSETQ. V lost 3 bases and J 5 bases, leaving 13 bases between the germline ends.

The chain links TRBV9 to TRBJ2-1, with 8 bases identical to TRBD2. Losses at the gene ends were 4 bases for V and 15 bases for J; bases not matched to a gene: 15. This CDR3 spans 14 amino acids. CDR1 SGDLS and CDR2 YYNGEE come from the germline V gene. As DNA, the CDR3 is TGTGCCAGCAGCACCCTGACTAGCGCGCTTACATTGTTCTTC. It codes for CASSTLTSALTLFF.